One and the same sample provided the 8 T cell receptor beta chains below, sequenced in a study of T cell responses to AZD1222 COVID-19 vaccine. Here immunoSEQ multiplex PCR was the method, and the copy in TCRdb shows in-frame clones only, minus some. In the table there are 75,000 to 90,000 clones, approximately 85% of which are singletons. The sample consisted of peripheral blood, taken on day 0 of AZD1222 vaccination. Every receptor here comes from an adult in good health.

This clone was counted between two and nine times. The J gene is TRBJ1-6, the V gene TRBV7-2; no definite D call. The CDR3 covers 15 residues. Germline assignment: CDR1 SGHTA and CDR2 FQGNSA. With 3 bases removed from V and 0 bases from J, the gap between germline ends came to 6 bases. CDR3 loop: CASSFQHSYNSPLHF. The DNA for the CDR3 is TGTGCCAGCAGCTTTCAGCACTCCTATAATTCACCCCTCCACTTT.

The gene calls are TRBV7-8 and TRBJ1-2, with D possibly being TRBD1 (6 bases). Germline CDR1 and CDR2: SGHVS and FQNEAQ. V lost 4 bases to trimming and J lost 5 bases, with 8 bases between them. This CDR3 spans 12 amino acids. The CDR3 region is CASSSTGYGYTF. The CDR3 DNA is TGTGCCAGCAGCTCCACAGGGTATGGCTACACCTTC. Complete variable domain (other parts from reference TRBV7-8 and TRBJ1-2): GAGVSQSPRYKVAKRGQDVALRCDPISGHVSLFWYQQALGQGPEFLTYFQNEAQLDKSGLPSDRFFAERPEGSVSTLKIQRTQQEDSAVYLCASSSTGYGYTFGSGTRLTVV.

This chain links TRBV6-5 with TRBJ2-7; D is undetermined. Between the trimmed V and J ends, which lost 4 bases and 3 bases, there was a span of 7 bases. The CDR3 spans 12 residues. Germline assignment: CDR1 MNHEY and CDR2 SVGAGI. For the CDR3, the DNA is TGTGCCAGCAGTTCCTCATTCTACGAGCAGTACTTC. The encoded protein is CASSSSFYEQYF.

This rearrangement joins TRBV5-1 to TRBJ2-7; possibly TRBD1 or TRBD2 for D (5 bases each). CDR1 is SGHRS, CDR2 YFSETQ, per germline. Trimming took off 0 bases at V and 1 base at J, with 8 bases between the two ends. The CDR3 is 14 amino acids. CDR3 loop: CASSLGDPSYEQYF. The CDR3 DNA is TGCGCCAGCAGCTTGGGGGACCCATCCTACGAGCAGTACTTC.

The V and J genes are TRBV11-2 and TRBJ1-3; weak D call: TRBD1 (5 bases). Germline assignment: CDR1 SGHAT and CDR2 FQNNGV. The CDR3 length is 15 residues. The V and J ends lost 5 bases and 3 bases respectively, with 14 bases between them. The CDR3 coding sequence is TGTGCCAGCAGCGAAGTGCAGGGCCTTGGAAACACCATATATTTT. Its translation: CASSEVQGLGNTIYF.

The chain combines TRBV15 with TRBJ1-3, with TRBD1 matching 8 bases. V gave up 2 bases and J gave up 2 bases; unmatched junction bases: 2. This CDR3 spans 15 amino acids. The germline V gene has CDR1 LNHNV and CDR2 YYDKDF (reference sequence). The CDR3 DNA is TGTGCCACCAGCAGACCGACAGGGGCTGGAAACACCATATATTTT. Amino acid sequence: CATSRPTGAGNTIYF.

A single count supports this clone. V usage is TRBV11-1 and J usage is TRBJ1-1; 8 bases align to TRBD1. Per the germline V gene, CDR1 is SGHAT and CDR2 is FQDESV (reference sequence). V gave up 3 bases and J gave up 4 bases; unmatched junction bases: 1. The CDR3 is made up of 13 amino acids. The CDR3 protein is CASSFDRGTEAFF. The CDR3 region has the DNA TGTGCCAGCAGCTTTGACAGGGGCACTGAAGCTTTCTTT.

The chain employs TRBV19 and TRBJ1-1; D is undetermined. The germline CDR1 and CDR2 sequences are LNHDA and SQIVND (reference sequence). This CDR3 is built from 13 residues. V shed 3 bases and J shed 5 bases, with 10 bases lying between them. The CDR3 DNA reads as TGTGCCAGTAGTATGGTGGGGTGGACTGAAGCTTTCTTT. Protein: CASSMVGWTEAFF.